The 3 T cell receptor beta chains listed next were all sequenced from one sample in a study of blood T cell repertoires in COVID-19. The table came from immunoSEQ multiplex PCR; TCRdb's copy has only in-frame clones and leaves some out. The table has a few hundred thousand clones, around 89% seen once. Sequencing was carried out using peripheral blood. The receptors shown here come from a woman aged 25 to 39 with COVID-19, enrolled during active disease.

The DNA for the CDR3 is TGTGCCAGCAGTTCCGGGACAGGGCCCTACAATGAGCAGTTCTTC. Amino acid sequence: CASSSGTGPYNEQFF. The V and J genes are TRBV6-5 and TRBJ2-1; 9 bases are a match to TRBD1. CDR1 and CDR2 (germline): MNHEY, SVGAGI. CDR3 length equals 15 residues. The V gene end was trimmed by 4 bases and the J gene end by 2 bases; junction bases not matched to a gene: 3.

CDR3 DNA: TGTGCCTGGAGTGAGTTGGACAGGGACCCGTTTGAAGCTTTCTTT. It encodes CAWSELDRDPFEAFF. The rearrangement uses TRBV30 and TRBJ1-1, with TRBD1 matching 8 bases. The germline V gene encodes CDR1 GTSNPN and CDR2 SVGIG (reference sequence). V lost 1 base and J lost 7; bases outside the gene matches: 11. The CDR3 loop spans 15 amino acids.

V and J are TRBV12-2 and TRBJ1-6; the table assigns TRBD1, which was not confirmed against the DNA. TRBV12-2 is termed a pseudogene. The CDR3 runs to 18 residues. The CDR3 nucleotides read TGTGCAAGTCGCTTCTTATTAGGACAGGGGGCGAGGAATTCACCCCTCCACTTT. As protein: CASRFLLGQGARNSPLHF.